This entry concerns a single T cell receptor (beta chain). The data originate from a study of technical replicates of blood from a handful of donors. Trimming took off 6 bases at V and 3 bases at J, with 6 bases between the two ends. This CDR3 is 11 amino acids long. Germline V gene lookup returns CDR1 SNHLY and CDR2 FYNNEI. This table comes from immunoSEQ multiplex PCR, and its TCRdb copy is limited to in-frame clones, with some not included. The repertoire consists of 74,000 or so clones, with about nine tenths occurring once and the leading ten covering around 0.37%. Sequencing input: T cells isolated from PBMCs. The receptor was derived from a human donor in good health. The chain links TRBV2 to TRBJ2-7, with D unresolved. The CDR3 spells CASRISYEQYF. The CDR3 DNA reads TGTGCCAGCAGGATCAGCTACGAGCAGTACTTC.